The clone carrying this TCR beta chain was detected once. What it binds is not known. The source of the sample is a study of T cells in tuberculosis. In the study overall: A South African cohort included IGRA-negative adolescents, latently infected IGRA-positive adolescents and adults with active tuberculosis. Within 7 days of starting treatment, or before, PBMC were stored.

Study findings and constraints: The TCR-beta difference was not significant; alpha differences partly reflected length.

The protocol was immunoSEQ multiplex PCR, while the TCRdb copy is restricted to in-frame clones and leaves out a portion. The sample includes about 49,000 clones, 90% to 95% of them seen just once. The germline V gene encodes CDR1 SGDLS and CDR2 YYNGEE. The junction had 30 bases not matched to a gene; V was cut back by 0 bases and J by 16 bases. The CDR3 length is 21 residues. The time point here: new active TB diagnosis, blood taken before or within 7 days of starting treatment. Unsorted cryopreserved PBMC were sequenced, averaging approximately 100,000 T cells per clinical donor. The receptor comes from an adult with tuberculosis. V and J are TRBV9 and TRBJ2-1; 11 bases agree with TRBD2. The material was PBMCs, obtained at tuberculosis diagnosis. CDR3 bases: TGTGCCAGCAGCGTAGCACCGCCCTTAGCGGGAGGGGGATTAGCAGCAAGTGAGCGATTCTTC. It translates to CASSVAPPLAGGGLAASERFF.